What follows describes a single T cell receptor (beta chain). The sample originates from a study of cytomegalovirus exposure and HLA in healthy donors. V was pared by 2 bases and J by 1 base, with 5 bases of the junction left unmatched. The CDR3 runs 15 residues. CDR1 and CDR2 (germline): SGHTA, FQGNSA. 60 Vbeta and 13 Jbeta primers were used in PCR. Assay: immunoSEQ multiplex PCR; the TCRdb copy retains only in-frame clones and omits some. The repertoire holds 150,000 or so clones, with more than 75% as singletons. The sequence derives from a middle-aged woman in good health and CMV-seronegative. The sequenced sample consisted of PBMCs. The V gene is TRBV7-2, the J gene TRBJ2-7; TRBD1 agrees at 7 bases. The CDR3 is CASSLSVGQSYEQYF. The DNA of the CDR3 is TGTGCCAGCAGCTTATCCGTGGGACAGTCCTACGAGCAGTACTTC.